The 32 T cell receptor beta chains below were found in one sample sequenced in a study of response to subunit inactivated influenza vaccine. TCRdb re-called the RT-PCR reads with MiXCR, one entry per CDR3 protein. The sample shows roughly 500,000 distinct CDR3 sequences, under 30% of them seen only once. The same data also contributed to another study, on T cells expressing NK-cell markers. That paper notes: Generation of TCR beta cDNA was performed by 5'RACE template switching incorporating UMIs.

Sample: CD4+ T cells sorted from PBMCs, taken roughly 13 days after vaccination. These receptors came from a man in his fifties who received an inactivated influenza vaccine.

This clonotype has a handful of counts. The rearrangement uses TRBV27 and TRBJ2-3; maybe TRBD1 (5 bases). Trimming took 4 bases from V and 2 from J, leaving 13 bases between them. The germline gives CDR1 MNHEY, CDR2 SMNVEV (reference sequence). The CDR3 length is 15 residues. The CDR3 DNA sequence: TGTGCCAGCAGTTCAGAAGGGGCCGCCACAGATACGCAGTATTTT. Its translation: CASSSEGAATDTQYF.

This clonotype was detected only a few times. The chain recombines TRBV20-1 with TRBJ1-2; D is ambiguous. The CDR3 runs 12 residues. Germline CDR1 and CDR2: DFQATT and SNEGSKA (reference sequence). V lost 3 bases, J lost 0 bases, and 5 bases lay in between. CDR3 DNA sequence: TGCAGTGCTAGGGCTGCTAACTATGGCTACACCTTC. This encodes CSARAANYGYTF.

The genes are TRBV4-2 and TRBJ2-5, with 9 bases matching TRBD1. V lost 3 bases and J lost 4; bases outside the gene matches: 3. The CDR3 extends over 14 amino acids. Germline V gene data show CDR1 as LGHNA and CDR2 as YNFKEQ. The CDR3 here is CASSHGTGRETQYF. The DNA of the CDR3 is TGTGCCAGCAGCCACGGGACAGGGAGAGAGACCCAGTACTTC.

This clonotype was found a few times. The gene calls are TRBV20-1 and TRBJ2-4; a weak D match, TRBD1 (9 bases). Germline V CDR1 and CDR2: DFQATT, SNEGSKA (reference sequence). V was trimmed by 6 bases and J by 6 bases, leaving 21 bases between them. CDR3 length: 15 residues. This CDR3 reads CSATREGQGLNIQYF. In DNA, the CDR3 is TGCAGTGCCACTCGGGAGGGACAGGGTCTAAACATTCAGTACTTC.

This clonotype has a handful of counts. V is TRBV4-2 and J is TRBJ1-4; D perhaps matches TRBD1 (5 bases). The germline V gene has CDR1 LGHNA and CDR2 YNFKEQ. V was pared by 0 bases and J by 8 bases, with 13 bases between. There are 15 residues in the CDR3. The CDR3 bases are TGTGCCAGCAGCCAAGATCGGGGCAGGGTAGAAAAACTGTTTTTT. It specifies CASSQDRGRVEKLFF.

The chain employs TRBV7-2 and TRBJ2-1; D is perhaps TRBD2 (6 bases). The V and J ends lost 4 bases and 15 bases respectively, with 16 bases between them. CDR3 length equals 12 residues. The V gene's germline CDR1 is SGHTA and CDR2 FQGNSA. CDR3 sequence (DNA): TGTGCCAGCAGCTACCGAAGGAGGGGACTGTTCTTC. Amino acids: CASSYRRRGLFF.

This clonotype was seen more than once but under ten times. This rearrangement joins TRBV10-3 to TRBJ2-2, with D possibly TRBD2 on 6 matching bases. Germline-derived CDR1 and CDR2 are ENHRY and SYGVKD. Trimming pared 8 bases from V and 1 base from J, leaving 14 bases between. The length of the CDR3 is 15 residues. The CDR3 region is CAIGTSAGNTGELFF. CDR3 DNA: TGTGCCATCGGGACCTCAGCGGGGAACACCGGGGAGCTGTTTTTT.

V gene TRBV15 combines with J gene TRBJ2-7; tentatively, D is TRBD1 or TRBD2 (5 bases each). Germline V gives CDR1 LNHNV, CDR2 YYDKDF (reference sequence). CDR3 length: 18 amino acids. Trimming pared 1 base from V and 4 bases from J, leaving 23 bases between. CDR3 bases: TGTGCCACCAGCAGAGGGGTCTTAAGTGTGGGGCGAGGGTACGAGCAGTACTTC. Amino acids: CATSRGVLSVGRGYEQYF.

This clonotype was picked up a small number of times. V usage is TRBV12-3 or TRBV12-4 and J usage is TRBJ2-3; the match to TRBD2 covers 10 bases. CDR3 size: 17 residues. V shed 5 bases, J shed 2 bases, and the junction held 10 bases outside the gene matches. CDR3 residues: CASSPLRLAGPTDTQYF. The CDR3 nucleotides read TGTGCCAGCAGTCCTTTACGACTAGCGGGCCCCACAGATACGCAGTATTTT.

The chain employs TRBV10-3 and TRBJ1-4; no reliable D call. Per the germline V gene, CDR1 is ENHRY and CDR2 is SYGVKD. V was clipped by 0 bases and J by 8 bases, with 16 bases between them. CDR3 size: 16 residues. In nucleotides, the CDR3 is TGTGCCATCAGTGAGTCCCAACCGACAATGGGGGAAAAACTGTTTTTT. Its protein product is CAISESQPTMGEKLFF.

This clonotype was observed a handful of times. The genes are TRBV12-3 or TRBV12-4 and TRBJ2-7; possible D gene TRBD1, 5 bases. Trimming took off 0 bases at V and 5 bases at J, with 14 bases between the two ends. The CDR3 extends over 15 amino acids. The CDR3 nucleotides read TGTGCCAGCAGTTTAGCGCAGGGCAGGCCCCACGAGCAGTACTTC. Residues: CASSLAQGRPHEQYF.

The chain is built from TRBV12-3 or TRBV12-4 and TRBJ2-7; D may be TRBD1 or TRBD2 (5 bases each). Trimming removed 3 bases at V and 7 bases at J, with 10 bases between. The CDR3 has 12 amino acids. CDR3 sequence: CASSFGTREQYF. The DNA for the CDR3 is TGTGCCAGCAGTTTTGGGACCCGGGAGCAGTACTTC.

V usage is TRBV4-1 and J usage is TRBJ2-7, with 9 bases lining up with TRBD1. Losses at the gene ends were 0 bases for V and 5 bases for J; bases not matched to a gene: 2. This CDR3 is 14 amino acids long. Germline V CDR1 and CDR2: MGHRA, YSYEKL. The CDR3 DNA reads as TGCGCCAGCAGCCAAGACAGGGACAGGGACGAGCAGTACTTC. This codes for CASSQDRDRDEQYF.

V usage is TRBV5-4 and J usage is TRBJ2-2; TRBD2 might be the D (5 bases). V gave up 0 bases and J gave up 4 bases, with 13 bases separating them. Germline lookup yields CDR1 SGHNT and CDR2 YYREEE (reference sequence). This CDR3 region has 16 residues. CDR3 nucleotides: TGTGCCAGCAGCTTGGCGAGGGAGAGGAGCACCGGGGAGCTGTTTTTT. This gives the protein CASSLARERSTGELFF.

This clonotype appeared a few times. The chain employs TRBV12-3 or TRBV12-4 and TRBJ2-1, with unresolved D. Trimming cost V 7 bases and J 6 bases, with 16 bases left between them. The CDR3 has 14 residues. CDR3 residues: CASTLTWGGNEQFF. The CDR3 coding sequence is TGTGCCAGCACCCTCACATGGGGTGGCAATGAGCAGTTCTTC.

This clonotype was found a few times. The chain uses TRBV5-6 and TRBJ2-4, with no clear D. V was cut by 1 base and J by 0 bases, with 11 bases left in between. Germline CDR1 SGHDT, CDR2 YYEEEE. The CDR3 is 16 residues long. CDR3: CASSLWQHLAKNIQYF. CDR3 sequence (DNA): TGTGCCAGCAGCTTGTGGCAGCATCTAGCCAAAAACATTCAGTACTTC.

This clonotype was seen only a few times. V gene TRBV20-1 combines with J gene TRBJ1-5, with no clear D. The V gene lost 3 bases and the J gene lost 3 bases, with 9 bases spanning the gap. Germline CDR1 DFQATT, CDR2 SNEGSKA (reference sequence). The CDR3 extends over 13 amino acids. Here the CDR3 reads CSARAHNNQPQHF. CDR3 coding DNA: TGCAGTGCTAGGGCACACAACAATCAGCCCCAGCATTTT.

This clonotype was found a few times. The V gene is TRBV15, the J gene TRBJ2-5, with 10 bases matching TRBD2. V dropped 0 bases and J dropped 1; count of bases not matched to a gene: 11. The CDR3 totals 19 residues. The germline CDR1 and CDR2 sequences are LNHNV and YYDKDF (reference sequence). The CDR3 nucleotides are TGTGCCACCAGCAGAGATTCTGTAAGGTGGACTAGCGGCCAAGAGACCCAGTACTTC. Protein sequence: CATSRDSVRWTSGQETQYF.

The genes are TRBV5-6 and TRBJ2-7; 11 bases are shared with TRBD2. Germline CDR1 reads SGHDT; CDR2 reads YYEEEE. J gave up 5 bases and V 1 base, and 5 bases lay outside the gene matches. The CDR3 consists of 15 residues. Here the CDR3 reads CASSLLKLAGDEQYF. The CDR3 DNA follows: TGTGCCAGCAGCTTGCTTAAACTAGCGGGAGACGAGCAGTACTTC.

This clonotype was counted only a few times. V is TRBV7-9 and J is TRBJ1-1; the match to TRBD1 covers 7 bases. With V trimmed by 1 base and J by 1 base, 9 bases remained unmatched. Germline CDR1 is SEHNR and CDR2 is FQNEAQ (reference sequence). CDR3 length: 17 residues. For the CDR3, the DNA is TGTGCCAGCAGCTTAGACCAATTGGGACAGAAGAACACTGAAGCTTTCTTT. Translating it yields CASSLDQLGQKNTEAFF.

The chain links TRBV3-1 to TRBJ2-7; TRBD1 is a possible D gene (6 bases). Germline values: CDR1 LGHDT, CDR2 YNNKEL (reference sequence). The V end lost 1 base, the J end lost 3 bases, and 13 bases lay between the germline ends. This CDR3 is built from 15 residues. The CDR3 is CASSQGDSGVYEQYF. The CDR3 bases are TGTGCCAGCAGCCAAGGTGATTCAGGGGTCTACGAGCAGTACTTC.

Turning to this clonotype: This likely comes from a read error, as the CDR3 has no conserved phenylalanine or tryptophan at its end. No DNA is shown, since the ends of the CDR3 on it are uncertain; the CDR3 is the one TCRdb lists. The chain employs TRBV7-2 and TRBJ2-1; TRBD1 was called by the table and not checked on the DNA. Ends included, the CDR3 has 14 residues. The germline V gene encodes CDR1 SGHTA and CDR2 FQGNSA. The CDR3 here is CASSKTGGPRPRFD.

The chain employs TRBV9 and TRBJ2-1; a weak D match, TRBD2 (6 bases). V was shortened by 0 bases and J by 4 bases, with 11 bases between the two germline ends. The V gene's germline CDR1 is SGDLS and CDR2 YYNGEE. CDR3 length equals 15 residues. CDR3: CASSVAGVGYNEQFF. CDR3 sequence (DNA): TGTGCCAGCAGCGTAGCGGGGGTTGGTTACAATGAGCAGTTCTTC.

The sample holds a few counts of this clonotype. The V gene is TRBV9, the J gene TRBJ2-7; TRBD1 is a possible D gene (5 bases). Per germline, CDR1 SGDLS and CDR2 YYNGEE. V lost 0 bases and J lost 4, with 11 bases in between. The CDR3 contains 14 residues. In nucleotides, the CDR3 is TGTGCCAGCAGCGTAGATGGCAGGGCGTACGAGCAGTACTTC. Translation: CASSVDGRAYEQYF.

A remark on this clonotype: Germline is not matched at one junction end, which may reflect a read error. The chain combines TRBV10-3 with TRBJ1-6, with TRBD1 as a possible D gene (6 bases). CDR3 size: 15 residues. Germline V CDR1 and CDR2: ENHRY, SYGVKD. CDR3 DNA sequence: TGTGCCATCAGGACACAGGGATCGGATAACTCACCCCTCCACTTT. Its protein is CAIRTQGSDNSPLHF.

This clonotype was observed at least ten times. The V and J genes are TRBV7-8 and TRBJ2-5; D call uncertain. This CDR3 is built from 13 residues. Germline loops: CDR1 SGHVS, CDR2 FQNEAQ. Trimming shortened V by 0 bases and J by 0 bases, and 2 bases separated the two germline ends. The CDR3 region is CASSLAHQETQYF. The CDR3 DNA sequence: TGTGCCAGCAGCTTAGCCCACCAAGAGACCCAGTACTTC.

In DNA, the CDR3 is TGTGCCAGCACCGACTGGGGACAGGGGGCCCACGAGCAGTACTTC. Its translation is CASTDWGQGAHEQYF. This chain links TRBV6-2 or TRBV6-3 with TRBJ2-7; 12 positions agree with TRBD1. CDR3 size: 15 residues. Per the germline V gene, CDR1 is MNHEY and CDR2 is SVGEGT. V lost 7 bases to trimming and J lost 5 bases; unmatched junction nucleotides: 9.

This clonotype was recorded a few times. The chain joins TRBV7-2 to TRBJ1-1, with TRBD1 matching over 7 bases. This CDR3 is built from 13 residues. Germline CDR1 and CDR2: SGHTA and FQGNSA. V was clipped by 5 bases and J by 3 bases; unmatched bases: 3. CDR3 sequence: CASSTDRDTEAFF. As DNA, the CDR3 is TGTGCCAGCAGCACTGACAGGGACACTGAAGCTTTCTTT.

The table lists this clonotype with a few counts. The rearrangement links TRBV7-9 to TRBJ1-4; no definite D call. Trimming left V 0 bases short and J 9 bases short, with 14 bases between. Germline V lookup: CDR1 SEHNR, CDR2 FQNEAQ (reference sequence). CDR3 length: 15 residues. The CDR3 DNA follows: TGTGCCAGCAGCTTAGCATCGGGATCGAAGAAAAAACTGTTTTTT. It specifies CASSLASGSKKKLFF.

This clonotype has a handful of counts. The chain recombines TRBV20-1 with TRBJ1-5, with D hard to call. The ends were cut back, 2 bases at V and 6 bases at J, with 17 bases in the middle. CDR3 length equals 15 residues. In germline, CDR1 is DFQATT, CDR2 SNEGSKA (reference sequence). CDR3 DNA sequence: TGCAGTGCTAGAAACTTCCAGGCCGTGCGTCAGCCCCAGCATTTT. It codes for CSARNFQAVRQPQHF.

V and J are TRBV5-6 and TRBJ1-6, with D unresolved. Germline V lookup: CDR1 SGHDT, CDR2 YYEEEE. CDR3 length: 16 amino acids. V was shortened by 1 base and J by 5 bases, with 13 bases between the two germline ends. The CDR3 protein is CASSLPVERNNSPLHF. In DNA, the CDR3 is TGTGCCAGCAGCTTGCCGGTAGAGCGGAATAATTCACCCCTCCACTTT.

The chain recombines TRBV12-3 or TRBV12-4 with TRBJ2-7; 12 nucleotides line up with TRBD2. The V segment lost 5 bases and the J segment 2 bases; nucleotides outside the gene matches: 4. The CDR3 runs to 15 residues. CDR3 sequence reads: CASSPTSGRPYEQYF. The CDR3 coding sequence is TGTGCCAGCAGTCCGACTAGCGGGAGACCCTACGAGCAGTACTTC.